This T cell receptor (beta chain) comes out of a study of cytomegalovirus exposure and HLA in healthy donors. Germline V gene lookup returns CDR1 SGDLS and CDR2 YYNGEE. The CDR3 sequence is 17 residues long. V shed 0 bases and J 3 bases; nucleotides not matched to a gene: 8. Clones were read by immunoSEQ multiplex PCR, and TCRdb kept only the in-frame ones, dropping some. This sample has approximately 280,000 clones, with 88% found just once. This sequence originates from a woman aged 18-29 years in good health and CMV-seronegative. The chain joins TRBV9 to TRBJ2-4, with 8 nucleotides matching TRBD2. Sequenced input: PBMCs. The DNA of the CDR3 is TGTGCCAGCAGCGTAGACCCGGGAGGGCCTGGCAAAAACATTCAGTACTTC. Translation gives CASSVDPGGPGKNIQYF.